This T cell receptor (beta chain) was recovered during a study of T cell repertoires in cytomegalovirus infection. Notes on the study in general: Summed frequency of shared TCR beta families picked out CMV carriers who also had the relevant HLA.

This clonotype was observed many times. Its antigen is not identified. The ends lost 9 bases at V and 4 bases at J; junction bases unmatched: 6. Germline CDR1 reads LNHDA; CDR2 reads SQIVND (reference sequence). The CDR3 is 13 residues long. TCRdb processed the reads anew with MiXCR; each CDR3 protein has one entry. The sample has about 530,000 distinct CDR3 sequences, 26% seen once. Sequencing input: PBMCs. The source of this sequence is a human donor in good health (CMV status not recorded). Some clones in this sample may be carry-over from other donors' samples. The rearrangement joins TRBV19 to TRBJ2-7; TRBD1 aligns across 10 bases. Here the CDR3 reads CASSRDRGYEQYF. In nucleotides, the CDR3 is TGTGCCAGCAGCCGGGACAGGGGTTACGAGCAGTACTTC.